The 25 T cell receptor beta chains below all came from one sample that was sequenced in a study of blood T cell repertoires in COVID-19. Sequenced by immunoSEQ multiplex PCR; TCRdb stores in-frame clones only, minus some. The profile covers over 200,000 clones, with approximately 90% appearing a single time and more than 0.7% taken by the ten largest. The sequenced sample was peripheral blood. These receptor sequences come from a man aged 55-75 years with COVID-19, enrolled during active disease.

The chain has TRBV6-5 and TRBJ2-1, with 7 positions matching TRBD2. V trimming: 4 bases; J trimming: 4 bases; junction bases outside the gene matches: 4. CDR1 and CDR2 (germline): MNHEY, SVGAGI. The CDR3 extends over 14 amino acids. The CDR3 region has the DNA TGTGCCAGCAGTTCGGGAGGCAGGTACAATGAGCAGTTCTTC. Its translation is CASSSGGRYNEQFF.

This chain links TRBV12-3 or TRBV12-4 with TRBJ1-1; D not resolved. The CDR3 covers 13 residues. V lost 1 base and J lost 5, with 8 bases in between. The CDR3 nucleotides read TGTGCCAGCAGTTTAGGGGCAAAGACTGAAGCTTTCTTT. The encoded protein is CASSLGAKTEAFF.

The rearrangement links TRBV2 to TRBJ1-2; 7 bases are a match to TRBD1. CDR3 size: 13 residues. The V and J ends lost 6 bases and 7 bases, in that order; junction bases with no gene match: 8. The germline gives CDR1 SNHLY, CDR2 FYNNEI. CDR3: CASSVDRVGGYTF. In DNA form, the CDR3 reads TGTGCCAGCAGCGTTGACAGGGTTGGTGGCTACACCTTC.

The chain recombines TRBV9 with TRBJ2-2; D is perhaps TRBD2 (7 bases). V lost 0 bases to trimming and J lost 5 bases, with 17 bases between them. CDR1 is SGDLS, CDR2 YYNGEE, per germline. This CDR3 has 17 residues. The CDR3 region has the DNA TGTGCCAGCAGCGTAGCTGACGGGGGGCTGCGGACCGGGGAGCTGTTTTTT. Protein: CASSVADGGLRTGELFF.

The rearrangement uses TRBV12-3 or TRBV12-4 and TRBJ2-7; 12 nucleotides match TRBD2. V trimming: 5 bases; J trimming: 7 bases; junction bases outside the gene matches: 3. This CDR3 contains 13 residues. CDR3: CASSRLAGEEQYF. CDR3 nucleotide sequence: TGTGCCAGCAGTCGACTAGCGGGGGAGGAGCAGTACTTC.

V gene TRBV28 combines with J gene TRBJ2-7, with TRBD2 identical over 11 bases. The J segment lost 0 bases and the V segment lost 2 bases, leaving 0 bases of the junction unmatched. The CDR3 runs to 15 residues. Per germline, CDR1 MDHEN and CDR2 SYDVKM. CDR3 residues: CASSLLAGGSYEQYF. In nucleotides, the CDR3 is TGTGCCAGCAGTTTACTAGCGGGAGGCTCCTACGAGCAGTACTTC.

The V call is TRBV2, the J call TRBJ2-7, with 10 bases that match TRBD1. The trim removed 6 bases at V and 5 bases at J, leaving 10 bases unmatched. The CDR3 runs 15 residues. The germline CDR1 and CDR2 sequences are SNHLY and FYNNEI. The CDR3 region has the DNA TGTGCCAGCAGCCGCCCGGGACAGGGGTCCCACGAGCAGTACTTC. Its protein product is CASSRPGQGSHEQYF.

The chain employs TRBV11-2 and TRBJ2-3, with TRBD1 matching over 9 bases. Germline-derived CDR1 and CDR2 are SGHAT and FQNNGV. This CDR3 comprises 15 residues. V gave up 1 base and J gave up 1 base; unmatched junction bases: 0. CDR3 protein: CASSLGTGGTDTQYF. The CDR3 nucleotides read TGTGCCAGCAGCTTAGGGACAGGGGGCACAGATACGCAGTATTTT.

The CDR3 nucleotides read TGTGCCAGCTCGAATACAGGGGGCCCTCGGAGGGCTTTCTTT. Protein sequence: CASSNTGGPRRAFF. This chain links TRBV6-5 with TRBJ1-1; TRBD1 matches 9 bases. This CDR3 is built from 14 residues. Germline V lookup: CDR1 MNHEY, CDR2 SVGAGI. V lost 8 bases to trimming and J lost 11 bases; unmatched junction nucleotides: 15.

The CDR3, as DNA: TGTGCCGTGGCGGACAGCTCGAACACTGAAGCTTTCTTT. Amino acids: CAVADSSNTEAFF. The chain joins TRBV24-1 to TRBJ1-1, with D maybe TRBD1 (6 bases). V was clipped by 12 bases and J by 1 base, with 14 bases between them. Germline lookup yields CDR1 KGHDR and CDR2 SFDVKD. This CDR3 comprises 13 residues.

CDR3 region: CASSLSALAGSGNEQFF. In DNA form, the CDR3 reads TGCGCCAGCAGCCTCTCCGCACTAGCGGGGTCTGGCAATGAGCAGTTCTTC. The rearrangement joins TRBV5-1 to TRBJ2-1; TRBD2 matches 10 bases. Germline loops: CDR1 SGHRS, CDR2 YFSETQ. The CDR3 loop spans 17 amino acids. V lost 4 bases to trimming and J lost 6 bases; unmatched junction nucleotides: 13.

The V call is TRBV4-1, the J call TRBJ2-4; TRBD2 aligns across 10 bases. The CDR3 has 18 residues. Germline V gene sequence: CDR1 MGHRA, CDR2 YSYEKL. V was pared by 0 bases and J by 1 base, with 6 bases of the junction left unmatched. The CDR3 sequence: CASSQDSRAGGAKNIQYF. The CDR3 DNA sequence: TGCGCCAGCAGCCAAGATAGCCGAGCGGGAGGGGCCAAAAACATTCAGTACTTC.

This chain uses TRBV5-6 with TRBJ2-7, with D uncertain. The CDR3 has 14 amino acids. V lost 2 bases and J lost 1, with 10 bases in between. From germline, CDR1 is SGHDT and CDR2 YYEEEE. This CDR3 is CASSFDARSYEQYF. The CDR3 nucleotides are TGTGCCAGCAGCTTCGACGCGAGGTCCTACGAGCAGTACTTC.

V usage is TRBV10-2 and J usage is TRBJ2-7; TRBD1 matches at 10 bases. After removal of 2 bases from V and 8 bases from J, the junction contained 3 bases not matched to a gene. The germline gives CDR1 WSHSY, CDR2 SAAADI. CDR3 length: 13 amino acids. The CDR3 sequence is CASSELGQGKQYF. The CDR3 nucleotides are TGCGCCAGCAGTGAGCTGGGACAGGGGAAGCAGTACTTC.

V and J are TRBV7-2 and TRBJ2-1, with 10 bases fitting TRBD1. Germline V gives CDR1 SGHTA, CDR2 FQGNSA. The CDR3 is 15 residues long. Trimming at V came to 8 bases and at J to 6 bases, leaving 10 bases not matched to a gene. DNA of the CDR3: TGTGCCAGCCTCCTCCGGGACAGGGGTATCAATGAGCAGTTCTTC. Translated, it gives CASLLRDRGINEQFF. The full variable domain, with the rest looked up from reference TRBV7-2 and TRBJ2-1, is GAGVSQSPSNKVTEKGKDVELRCDPISGHTALYWYRQSLGQGLEFLIYFQGNSAPDKSGLPSDRFSAERTGGSVSTLTIQRTQQEDSAVYLCASLLRDRGINEQFFGPGTRLTVL.

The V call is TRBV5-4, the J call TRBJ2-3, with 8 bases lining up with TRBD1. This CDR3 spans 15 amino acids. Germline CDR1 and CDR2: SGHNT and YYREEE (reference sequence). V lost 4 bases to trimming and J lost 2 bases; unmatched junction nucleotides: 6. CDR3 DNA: TGTGCCAGCAGCCAGGACAGGGTGACCACAGATACGCAGTATTTT. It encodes CASSQDRVTTDTQYF.

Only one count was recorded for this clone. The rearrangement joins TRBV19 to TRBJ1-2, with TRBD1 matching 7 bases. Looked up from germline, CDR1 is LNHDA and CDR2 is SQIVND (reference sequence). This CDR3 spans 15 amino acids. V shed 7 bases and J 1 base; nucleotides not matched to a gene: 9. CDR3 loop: CASMARTGLNYGYTF. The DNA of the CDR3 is TGTGCCAGTATGGCCCGGACAGGCCTTAACTATGGCTACACCTTC.

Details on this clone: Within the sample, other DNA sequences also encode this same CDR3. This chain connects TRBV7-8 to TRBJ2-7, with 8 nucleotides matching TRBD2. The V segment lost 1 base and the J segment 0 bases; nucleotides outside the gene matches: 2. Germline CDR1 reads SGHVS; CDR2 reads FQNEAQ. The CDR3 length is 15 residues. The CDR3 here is CASSLGGGSSYEQYF. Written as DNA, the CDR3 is TGTGCCAGCAGCTTAGGCGGGGGGAGCTCCTACGAGCAGTACTTC.

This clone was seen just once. The DNA for the CDR3 is TGCAGCGTTGTATTCTACAGGAGTAGGAACACTGAAGCTTTCTTT. Translated: CSVVFYRSRNTEAFF. This chain links TRBV29-1 with TRBJ1-1; tentative D call: TRBD1 (5 bases). CDR1 and CDR2 from the germline V gene are SQVTM and ANQGSEA. This CDR3 region has 15 residues. Trimming pared 4 bases from V and 1 base from J, leaving 16 bases between.

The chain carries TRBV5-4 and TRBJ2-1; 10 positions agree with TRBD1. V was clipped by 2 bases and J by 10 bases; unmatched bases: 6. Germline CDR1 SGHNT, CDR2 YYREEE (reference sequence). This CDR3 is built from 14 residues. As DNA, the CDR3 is TGTGCCAGCAGCTTACCACCGGACAGGGGGGAGCAGTTCTTC. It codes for CASSLPPDRGEQFF.

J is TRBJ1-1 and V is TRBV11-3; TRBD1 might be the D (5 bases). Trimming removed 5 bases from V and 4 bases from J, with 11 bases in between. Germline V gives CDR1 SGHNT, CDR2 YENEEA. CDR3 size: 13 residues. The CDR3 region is CASSPSGGTEAFF. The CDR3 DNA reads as TGTGCCAGCAGCCCAAGCGGGGGCACTGAAGCTTTCTTT.

CDR3 bases: TGTGCCAGCAGCCCTGGACTACTCTATAATTCACCCCTCCACTTT. Amino acid sequence: CASSPGLLYNSPLHF. The chain recombines TRBV7-8 with TRBJ1-6; D is unresolved. The CDR3 spans 15 residues. Germline V gene data show CDR1 as SGHVS and CDR2 as FQNEAQ. V was cut by 5 bases and J by 3 bases, with 11 bases left in between.

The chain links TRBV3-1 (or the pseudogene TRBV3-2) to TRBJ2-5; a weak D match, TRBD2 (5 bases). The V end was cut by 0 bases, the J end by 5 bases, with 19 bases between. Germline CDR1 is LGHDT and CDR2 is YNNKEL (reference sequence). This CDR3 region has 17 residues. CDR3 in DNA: TGTGCCAGCAGCCAAGAAAGGTTAGCGTCGGAGCGGGAGACCCAGTACTTC. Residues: CASSQERLASERETQYF.

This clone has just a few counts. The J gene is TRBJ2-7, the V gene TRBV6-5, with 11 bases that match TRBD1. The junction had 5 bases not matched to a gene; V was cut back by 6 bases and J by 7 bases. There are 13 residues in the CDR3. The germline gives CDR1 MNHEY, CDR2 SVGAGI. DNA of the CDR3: TGTGCCAGCAGGGACAGGGGGCGGTTTGAGCAGTACTTC. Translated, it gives CASRDRGRFEQYF.

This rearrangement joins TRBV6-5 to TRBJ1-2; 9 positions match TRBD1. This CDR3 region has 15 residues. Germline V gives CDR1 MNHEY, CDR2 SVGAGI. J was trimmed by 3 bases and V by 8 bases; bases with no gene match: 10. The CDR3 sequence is CASGTGSLYDYGYTF. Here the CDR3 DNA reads TGTGCCAGCGGGACAGGGAGTCTCTATGACTATGGCTACACCTTC.